This T cell receptor (beta chain) was recovered during a study of cytomegalovirus exposure and HLA in healthy donors. Trimming cost V 3 bases and J 0 bases, with 9 bases left between them. Germline V CDR1 and CDR2: MNHEY, SMNVEV (reference sequence). CDR3 length: 15 residues. Profiling relied on immunoSEQ multiplex PCR, and the TCRdb table lists in-frame clones only, not all of them. This sample has about 260,000 clones, with roughly 91% found just once. This chain connects TRBV27 to TRBJ2-1, with no clear D. Material for sequencing was PBMCs. The clonotype was recovered from a woman aged 30 to 39 in good health and CMV-seronegative. The CDR3 protein is CASSFFTSSYNEQFF. The DNA for the CDR3 is TGTGCCAGCAGTTTCTTCACGAGCTCCTACAATGAGCAGTTCTTC.